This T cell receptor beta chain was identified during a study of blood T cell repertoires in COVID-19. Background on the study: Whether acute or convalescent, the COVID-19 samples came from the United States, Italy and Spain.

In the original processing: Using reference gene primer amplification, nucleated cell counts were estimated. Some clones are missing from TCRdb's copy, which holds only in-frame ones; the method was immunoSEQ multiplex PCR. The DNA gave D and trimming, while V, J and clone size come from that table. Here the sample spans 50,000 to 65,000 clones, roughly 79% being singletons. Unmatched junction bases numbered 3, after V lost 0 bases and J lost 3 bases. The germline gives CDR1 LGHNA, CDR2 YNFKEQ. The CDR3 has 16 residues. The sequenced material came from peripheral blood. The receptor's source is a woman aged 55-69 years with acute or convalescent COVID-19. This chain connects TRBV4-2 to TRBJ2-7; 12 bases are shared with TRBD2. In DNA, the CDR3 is TGTGCCAGCAGCCAAGATAGGACTAGCGGGGTCTACGAGCAGTACTTC. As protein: CASSQDRTSGVYEQYF.